These 25 T cell receptor beta chains share one sample of origin, sequenced in a study of CD8 T cells in Susac syndrome. With random hexamers, reverse transcription was performed on about 0.45 to 1 ug of RNA. From the immunoSEQ multiplex PCR reads, TCRdb called clonotypes with MiXCR, one entry per CDR3 protein. The data contain 150,000 to 160,000 distinct CDR3 sequences, around 95% of them seen just once; the ten biggest clones take up under 0.15%. Sequencing was carried out using CD8+ T cells from PBMCs. The receptors shown here come from a human donor with multiple sclerosis.

The genes are TRBV27 and TRBJ2-3; D assignment may be TRBD1 or TRBD2 (6 bases each). The CDR3 is 14 amino acids. Germline loops: CDR1 MNHEY, CDR2 SMNVEV (reference sequence). The ends were cut back, 6 bases at V and 6 bases at J, with 16 bases in the middle. As DNA, the CDR3 is TGTGCCAGCAGCTTCCTCGGGGGCCCCGATACGCAGTATTTT. Protein sequence: CASSFLGGPDTQYF.

This rearrangement joins TRBV5-1 to TRBJ2-3, with D possibly matching TRBD1 (6 bases). The CDR3 spans 14 residues. The germline V gene has CDR1 SGHRS and CDR2 YFSETQ. V was clipped by 0 bases and J by 5 bases, with 10 bases between them. The CDR3 region has the DNA TGCGCCAGCAGCTTGGAGGACAGAAGAGATACGCAGTATTTT. Its protein product is CASSLEDRRDTQYF.

This chain joins TRBV5-1 and TRBJ2-1; TRBD1 might be the D (5 bases). CDR3 length equals 16 residues. Per the germline V gene, CDR1 is SGHRS and CDR2 is YFSETQ. With 6 bases removed from V and 0 bases from J, the gap between germline ends came to 16 bases. In DNA form, the CDR3 reads TGCGCCAGCACTACGGGCAGGGTCAGCTCCTACAATGAGCAGTTCTTC. Its translation is CASTTGRVSSYNEQFF.

This chain links TRBV14 with TRBJ1-2; tentative D call: TRBD1 (6 bases). The CDR3 contains 14 residues. The V gene's germline CDR1 is SGHDN and CDR2 FVKESK. With 3 bases removed from V and 2 bases from J, the gap between germline ends came to 10 bases. CDR3 bases: TGTGCCAGCAGCCAGGTACAGGGAAACTATGGCTACACCTTC. This encodes CASSQVQGNYGYTF.

DNA of the CDR3: TGCAGTGCTAATCCACAGGGCTCTGGAAACACCATATATTTT. Translated: CSANPQGSGNTIYF. This chain joins TRBV20-1 and TRBJ1-3; possible D gene TRBD1, 6 bases. Germline values: CDR1 DFQATT, CDR2 SNEGSKA (reference sequence). Trimming removed 4 bases from V and 0 bases from J, with 10 bases in between. The CDR3 has 14 amino acids.

The CDR3 bases are TGCAGCGTAACCGGACAGGGGAGGGAGCAGTACTTC. Protein sequence: CSVTGQGREQYF. The rearrangement joins TRBV29-1 to TRBJ2-7; 9 nucleotides line up with TRBD1. J lost 7 bases, V lost 6 bases, and 7 bases had no gene match. This CDR3 contains 12 residues. Germline assignment: CDR1 SQVTM and CDR2 ANQGSEA.

A word on this clonotype: The junction does not match germline at one end; this may be a read error. The CDR3 is CASSSTGQETQYF. The CDR3 coding sequence is TGTGCTAGCAGTTCAACAGGGCAGGAGACCCAGTACTTC. The rearrangement joins TRBV7-7 to TRBJ2-5; TRBD1 might be the D (6 bases). CDR3 size: 13 residues. Germline values: CDR1 SSHAT, CDR2 FNYEAQ (reference sequence).

This clonotype occurred once. The chain has TRBV7-9 and TRBJ2-7; maybe TRBD2 (6 bases). CDR3 length equals 13 residues. Per germline, CDR1 SEHNR and CDR2 FQNEAQ (reference sequence). Trimming stripped 5 bases from V and 5 bases from J, with 13 bases between. The CDR3 DNA follows: TGTGCCAGCAGCCCCGGGACTTCCCACGAGCAGTACGTC. It specifies CASSPGTSHEQYV.

The table lists this clonotype with a count of one. This chain uses TRBV28 with TRBJ1-2; no firm D call. The CDR3 extends over 14 amino acids. V dropped 2 bases and J dropped 3 bases, with 10 bases sitting between them. CDR1 and CDR2 (germline): MDHEN, SYDVKM. As DNA, the CDR3 is TGTGCCAGCAGTTTAAACGGGGATCACTATGGCTACACCTTC. This translates into CASSLNGDHYGYTF.

The rearrangement links TRBV7-9 to TRBJ1-1, with 7 nucleotides matching TRBD1. Per the germline V gene, CDR1 is SEHNR and CDR2 is FQNEAQ (reference sequence). V lost 11 bases to trimming and J lost 1 base; unmatched junction nucleotides: 10. This CDR3 comprises 14 residues. DNA of the CDR3: TGTGCCGGCGGATTGGGACAGTCGAACACTGAAGCTTTCTTT. It is translated as CAGGLGQSNTEAFF.

The chain couples TRBV6-4 to TRBJ1-2, with D tentatively TRBD1 (5 bases). The CDR3 consists of 14 residues. The germline V gene encodes CDR1 MRHNA and CDR2 SNTAGT. V was shortened by 0 bases and J by 4 bases, with 9 bases between the two germline ends. The CDR3 nucleotides read TGTGCCAGCAGTGACTCGAAGGGGTTCTATGGCTACACCTTC. It yields the protein CASSDSKGFYGYTF.

CDR3 sequence: CASSFGTGGSYGYTF. CDR3 coding DNA: TGTGCCAGCAGTTTCGGGACAGGGGGCTCTTATGGCTACACCTTC. The chain joins TRBV12-3 or TRBV12-4 to TRBJ1-2; TRBD1 matches 12 bases. This CDR3 has 15 amino acids. With V trimmed by 3 bases and J by 5 bases, 4 bases remained unmatched.

V gene TRBV30 combines with J gene TRBJ2-7; no definite D call. This CDR3 is 13 amino acids long. The germline gives CDR1 GTSNPN, CDR2 SVGIG (reference sequence). Trimming shortened V by 1 base and J by 4 bases, and 11 bases separated the two germline ends. CDR3 sequence (DNA): TGTGCCTGGAGTGGGGCCTTTCCTTACGAGCAGTACTTC. This gives the protein CAWSGAFPYEQYF.

The chain uses TRBV9 and TRBJ2-2; D is unclear. CDR1 and CDR2 (germline): SGDLS, YYNGEE. Trimming stripped 6 bases from V and 6 bases from J, with 9 bases between. The CDR3 length is 12 residues. The CDR3, as DNA: TGTGCCAGCAACCTAATGTCCGGGGAGCTGTTTTTT. It is translated as CASNLMSGELFF. The full variable domain, rest sourced from reference TRBV9 and TRBJ2-2, is DSGVTQTPKHLITATGQRVTLRCSPRSGDLSVYWYQQSLDQGLQFLIQYYNGEERAKGNILERFSAQQFPDLHSELNLSSLELGDSALYFCASNLMSGELFFGEGSRLTVL.

V is TRBV3-1 and J is TRBJ1-4; D possibly corresponds to TRBD1 (5 bases). CDR3 length equals 15 residues. V was cut by 4 bases and J by 8 bases, with 17 bases left in between. Per germline, CDR1 LGHDT and CDR2 YNNKEL (reference sequence). CDR3 DNA sequence: TGTGCCAGCAGCCCAACGCTTGGGGCAGAGGAAAAACTGTTTTTT. Residues: CASSPTLGAEEKLFF.

V and J are TRBV29-1 and TRBJ2-3; D possibly corresponds to TRBD2 (7 bases). V was trimmed by 1 base and J by 0 bases, leaving 17 bases between them. This CDR3 has 17 residues. Germline CDR1 and CDR2: SQVTM and ANQGSEA. CDR3 amino acids: CSVEGAGALVSTDTQYF. The CDR3 nucleotides read TGCAGCGTTGAAGGGGCGGGGGCCCTGGTTAGCACAGATACGCAGTATTTT.

The J gene is TRBJ1-6, the V gene TRBV15; no firm D call. Looked up from germline, CDR1 is LNHNV and CDR2 is YYDKDF (reference sequence). Deletions cut 0 bases from V and 7 bases from J, with 10 bases between. The CDR3 totals 15 residues. CDR3 DNA: TGTGCCACCAGCAGAGAGCCGGGGATGAATTCACCCCTCCACTTT. Amino acids: CATSREPGMNSPLHF. The full variable domain, in which reference TRBV15 and TRBJ1-6 provide the parts outside the CDR3, is DAMVIQNPRYQVTQFGKPVTLSCSQTLNHNVMYWYQQKSSQAPKLLFHYYDKDFNNEADTPDNFQSRRPNTSFCFLDIRSPGLGDTAMYLCATSREPGMNSPLHFGNGTRLTVT.

The rearrangement uses TRBV2 and TRBJ1-1; TRBD1 might be the D (5 bases). The V gene lost 8 bases and the J gene lost 3 bases, with 7 bases spanning the gap. CDR3 length: 11 amino acids. Per the germline V gene, CDR1 is SNHLY and CDR2 is FYNNEI. CDR3 DNA: TGTGCCAGCCGGGACTACACTGAAGCTTTCTTT. This gives the protein CASRDYTEAFF.

This clonotype is a singleton in its sample. This chain joins TRBV15 and TRBJ1-2, with 9 nucleotides matching TRBD1. Per germline, CDR1 LNHNV and CDR2 YYDKDF (reference sequence). The CDR3 is 16 residues long. The trim removed 3 bases at V and 3 bases at J, leaving 8 bases unmatched. CDR3 in DNA: TGTGCCACCAGCAGCCGGACAGGGGAGTACGACTATGGCTACACCTTC. Translation gives CATSSRTGEYDYGYTF.

CDR3 loop: CSVDQGLNTEAFF. Written as DNA, the CDR3 is TGCAGCGTTGATCAGGGGTTGAACACTGAAGCTTTCTTT. The V and J genes are TRBV29-1 and TRBJ1-1; D might be TRBD1 (6 bases). V gave up 3 bases and J gave up 0 bases, with 8 bases separating them. Germline lookup yields CDR1 SQVTM and CDR2 ANQGSEA. The CDR3 loop spans 13 amino acids.

The V call is TRBV25-1, the J call TRBJ2-7; 12 nucleotides agree with TRBD2. CDR3 length equals 15 residues. V lost 3 bases to trimming and J lost 4 bases; unmatched junction nucleotides: 4. Germline V CDR1 and CDR2: MGHDK, SYGVNS. The CDR3 DNA sequence: TGTGCCAGCAGTGATGGACTAGCGGGGTCGTACGAGCAGTACTTC. Its protein is CASSDGLAGSYEQYF.

The chain links TRBV30 to TRBJ2-3, with no clear D. The germline CDR1 and CDR2 sequences are GTSNPN and SVGIG (reference sequence). Trimming pared 0 bases from V and 2 bases from J, leaving 9 bases between. This CDR3 is built from 14 residues. This chain's CDR3 is CAWSVDGYTDTQYF. CDR3 in DNA: TGTGCCTGGAGTGTAGACGGGTACACAGATACGCAGTATTTT.

The chain has TRBV3-1 and TRBJ2-3; D is unresolved. The CDR3 runs 13 residues. CDR1 LGHDT and CDR2 YNNKEL come from the germline V gene (reference sequence). V was clipped by 0 bases and J by 0 bases, with 1 base between them. DNA for the CDR3: TGTGCCAGCAGCCAAGATAGCACAGATACGCAGTATTTT. Amino acid sequence: CASSQDSTDTQYF.

The chain employs TRBV11-2 and TRBJ2-2; D not certain. CDR3 length: 14 amino acids. V lost 7 bases and J lost 4, with 13 bases in between. The germline V gene encodes CDR1 SGHAT and CDR2 FQNNGV. The CDR3 DNA reads TGTGCCAGCAACCATACAGCGAGCACCGGGGAGCTGTTTTTT. Translation gives CASNHTASTGELFF.

This chain links TRBV20-1 with TRBJ2-1, with 8 bases aligning to TRBD2. J was trimmed by 4 bases and V by 3 bases; bases with no gene match: 8. There are 15 residues in the CDR3. Germline values: CDR1 DFQATT, CDR2 SNEGSKA (reference sequence). CDR3 loop: CSASGGAVKYNEQFF. For the CDR3, the DNA is TGCAGTGCTAGCGGGGGGGCCGTCAAGTACAATGAGCAGTTCTTC.